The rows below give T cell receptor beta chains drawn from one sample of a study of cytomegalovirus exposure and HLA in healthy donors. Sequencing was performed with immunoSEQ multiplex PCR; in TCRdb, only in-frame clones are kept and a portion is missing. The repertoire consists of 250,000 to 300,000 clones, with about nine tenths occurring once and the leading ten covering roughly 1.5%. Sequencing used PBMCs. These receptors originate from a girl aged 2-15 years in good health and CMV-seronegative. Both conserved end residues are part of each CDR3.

CDR3aa: CASSPARGDNSPLHF
len: 15
v_gene: TRBV27

CDR3aa: CSSSSEGDEQFF
len: 12
v_gene: TRBV7-9

CDR3aa: CASSPRTSGSYEQYF
len: 15
v_gene: TRBV18

CDR3aa: CASSPDRVTYEQYF
len: 14
v_gene: TRBV18

CDR3aa: CASSWDRGRWNSPLHF
len: 16
v_gene: TRBV28

CDR3aa: CASSPPGQSYNEQFF
len: 15
v_gene: TRBV18

CDR3aa: CASSQERGSSYNEQFF
len: 16
v_gene: TRBV2

CDR3aa: CASSVGGVGSYEQYF
len: 15
v_gene: TRBV9

CDR3aa: CASSLAISYEQYF
len: 13
v_gene: TRBV5-1

CDR3aa: CASTRTGMYEQFF
len: 13
v_gene: TRBV14

CDR3aa: CASSPQSDTQYF
len: 12
v_gene: TRBV27

CDR3aa: CASSSRGVGAKNIQYF
len: 16
v_gene: TRBV7-2

CDR3aa: CSVEWANEAFF
len: 11
v_gene: TRBV29-1

CDR3aa: CASSLAPGDLNTEAFF
len: 16
v_gene: TRBV27

CDR3aa: CASSLGSYNEQFF
len: 13
v_gene: TRBV11-2

CDR3aa: CASTRLAGGPPYNEQFF
len: 17
v_gene: TRBV5-1

CDR3aa: CASRTGTGNQPQHF
len: 14
v_gene: TRBV7-8

CDR3aa: CASSLPLWENQPQHF
len: 15
v_gene: TRBV28

CDR3aa: CASSLKQGARTDTQYF
len: 16
v_gene: TRBV5-1

CDR3aa: CASSIRLEGHEQYF
len: 14
v_gene: TRBV19

CDR3aa: CASSVVTGGDYGYTF
len: 15
v_gene: TRBV9

CDR3aa: CASSSAGGGYNEQFF
len: 15
v_gene: TRBV7-6

CDR3aa: CASSWDSNSPLHF
len: 13
v_gene: TRBV6-6

CDR3aa: CASSLGLAGGRKYEQYF
len: 17
v_gene: TRBV5-1

CDR3aa: CASSVGFTRDNSPLHF
len: 16
v_gene: TRBV9

CDR3aa: CSVRDSLNTEAFF
len: 13
v_gene: TRBV29-1

CDR3aa: CASSLRPLSGGYNEQFF
len: 17
v_gene: TRBV11-2

CDR3aa: CASSLGAWDRGNQPQHF
len: 17
v_gene: TRBV11-2

CDR3aa: CASIRQLIQPQHF
len: 13
v_gene: TRBV19

CDR3aa: CAWTGLMNTEAFF
len: 13
v_gene: TRBV30